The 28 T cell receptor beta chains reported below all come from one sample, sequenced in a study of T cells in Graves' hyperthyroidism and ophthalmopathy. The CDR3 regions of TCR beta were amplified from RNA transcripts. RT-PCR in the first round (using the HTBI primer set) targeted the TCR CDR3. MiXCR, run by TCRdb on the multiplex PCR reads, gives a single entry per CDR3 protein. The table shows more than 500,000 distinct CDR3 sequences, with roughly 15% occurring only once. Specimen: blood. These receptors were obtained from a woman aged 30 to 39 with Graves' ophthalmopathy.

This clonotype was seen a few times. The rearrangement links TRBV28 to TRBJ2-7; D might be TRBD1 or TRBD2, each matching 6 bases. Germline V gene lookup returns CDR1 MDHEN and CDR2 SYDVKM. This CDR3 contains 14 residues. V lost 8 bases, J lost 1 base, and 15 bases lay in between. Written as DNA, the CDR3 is TGTGCCAGCGCCCTCTGGGGGGCTTCCTACGAGCAGTACTTC. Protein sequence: CASALWGASYEQYF.

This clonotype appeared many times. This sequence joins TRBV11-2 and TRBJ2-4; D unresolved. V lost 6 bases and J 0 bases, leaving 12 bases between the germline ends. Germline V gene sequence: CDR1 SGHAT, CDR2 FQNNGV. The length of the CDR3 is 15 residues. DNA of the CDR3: TGTGCCAGCAGTAAAGAATTCCTAGCCAAAAACATTCAGTACTTC. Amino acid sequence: CASSKEFLAKNIQYF.

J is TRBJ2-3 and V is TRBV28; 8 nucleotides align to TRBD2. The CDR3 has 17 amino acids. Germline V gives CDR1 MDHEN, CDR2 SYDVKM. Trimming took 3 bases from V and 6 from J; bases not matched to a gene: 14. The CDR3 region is CASSFGGGRPGKDTQYF. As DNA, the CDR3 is TGTGCCAGCAGTTTTGGGGGCGGGAGGCCGGGGAAGGATACGCAGTATTTT.

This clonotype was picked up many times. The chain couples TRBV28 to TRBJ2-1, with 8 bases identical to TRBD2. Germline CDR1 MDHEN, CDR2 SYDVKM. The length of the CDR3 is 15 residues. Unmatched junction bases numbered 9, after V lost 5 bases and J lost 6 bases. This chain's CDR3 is CASSESGSPFNEQFF. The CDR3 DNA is TGTGCCAGCAGTGAAAGCGGGAGCCCCTTCAATGAGCAGTTCTTC. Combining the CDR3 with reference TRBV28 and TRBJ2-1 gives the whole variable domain DVKVTQSSRYLVKRTGEKVFLECVQDMDHENMFWYRQDPGLGLRLIYFSYDVKMKEKGDIPEGYSVSREKKERFSLILESASTNQTSMYLCASSESGSPFNEQFFGPGTRLTVL.

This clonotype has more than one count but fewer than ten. CDR3 in amino acids: CASGGTSGSMGTDTQYF. CDR3 sequence (DNA): TGTGCCAGCGGCGGGACTAGCGGGAGTATGGGGACAGATACGCAGTATTTT. This sequence joins TRBV5-4 and TRBJ2-3, with 14 bases aligning to TRBD2. In germline, CDR1 is SGHNT, CDR2 YYREEE (reference sequence). After removal of 7 bases from V and 3 bases from J, the junction contained 10 bases not matched to a gene. There are 17 residues in the CDR3.

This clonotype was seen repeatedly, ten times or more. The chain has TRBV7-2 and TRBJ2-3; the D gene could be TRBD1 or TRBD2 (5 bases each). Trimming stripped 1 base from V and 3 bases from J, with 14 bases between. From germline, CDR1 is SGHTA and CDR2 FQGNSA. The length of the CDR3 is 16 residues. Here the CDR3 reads CASSLEVGALTDTQYF. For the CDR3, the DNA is TGTGCCAGCAGCTTAGAGGTCGGGGCTTTAACAGATACGCAGTATTTT. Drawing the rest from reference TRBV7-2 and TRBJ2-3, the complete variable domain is GAGVSQSPSNKVTEKGKDVELRCDPISGHTALYWYRQSLGQGLEFLIYFQGNSAPDKSGLPSDRFSAERTGGSVSTLTIQRTQQEDSAVYLCASSLEVGALTDTQYFGPGTRLTVL.

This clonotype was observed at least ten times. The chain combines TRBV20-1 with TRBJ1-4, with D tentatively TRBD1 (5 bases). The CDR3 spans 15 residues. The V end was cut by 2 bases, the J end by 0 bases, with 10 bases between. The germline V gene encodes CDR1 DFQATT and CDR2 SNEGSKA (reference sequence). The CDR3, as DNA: TGCAGTGCTAGACAGGGCCCCGCAACTAATGAAAAACTGTTTTTT. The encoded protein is CSARQGPATNEKLFF.

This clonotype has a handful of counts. The CDR3 region is CASIPVLRGNSPLHF. The CDR3 region has the DNA TGTGCCAGCATTCCGGTTCTGCGGGGGAATTCACCCCTCCACTTT. The chain carries TRBV2 and TRBJ1-6, with D tentatively TRBD1 (5 bases). There are 15 residues in the CDR3. From germline, CDR1 is SNHLY and CDR2 FYNNEI. Trimming took 7 bases from V and 7 from J, leaving 17 bases between them.

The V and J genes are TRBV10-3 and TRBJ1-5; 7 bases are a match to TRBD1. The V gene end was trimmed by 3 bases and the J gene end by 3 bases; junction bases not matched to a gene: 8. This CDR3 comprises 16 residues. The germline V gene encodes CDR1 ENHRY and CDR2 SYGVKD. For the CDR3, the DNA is TGTGCCATCAGTGAAGGAAGGACAGGCAACAATCAGCCCCAGCATTTT. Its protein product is CAISEGRTGNNQPQHF.

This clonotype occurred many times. CDR3 amino acids: CATSDSKQGFSTDTQYF. As DNA, the CDR3 is TGTGCCACCAGTGATTCCAAACAGGGTTTCTCCACAGATACGCAGTATTTT. The V call is TRBV24-1, the J call TRBJ2-3, with D tentatively TRBD1 (6 bases). Trimming cost V 2 bases and J 2 bases, with 16 bases left between them. Per the germline V gene, CDR1 is KGHDR and CDR2 is SFDVKD. This CDR3 has 17 residues.

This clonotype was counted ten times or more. The CDR3 coding sequence is TGCAGTGCTAGATCCGGGACTAGCGGGAGGTACGAGCAGTACTTC. Protein sequence: CSARSGTSGRYEQYF. V is TRBV20-1 and J is TRBJ2-7; TRBD2 aligns across 15 bases. The CDR3 is 15 amino acids. V lost 2 bases and J lost 4; bases outside the gene matches: 3. In germline, CDR1 is DFQATT, CDR2 SNEGSKA (reference sequence).

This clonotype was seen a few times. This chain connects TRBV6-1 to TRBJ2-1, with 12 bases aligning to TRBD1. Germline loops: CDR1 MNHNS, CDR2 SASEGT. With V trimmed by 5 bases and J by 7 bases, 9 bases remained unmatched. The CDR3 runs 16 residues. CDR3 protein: CASSKRGTGGRNEQFF. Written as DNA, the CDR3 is TGTGCCAGCAGTAAAAGAGGGACAGGGGGCCGGAATGAGCAGTTCTTC.

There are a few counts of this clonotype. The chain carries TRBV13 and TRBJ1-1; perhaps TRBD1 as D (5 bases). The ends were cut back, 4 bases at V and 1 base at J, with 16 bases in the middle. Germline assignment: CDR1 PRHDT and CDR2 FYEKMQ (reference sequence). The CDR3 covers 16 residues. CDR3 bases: TGTGCCAGCAGCTCTGGGGGGGGACGGGAGAACACTGAAGCTTTCTTT. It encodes CASSSGGGRENTEAFF.

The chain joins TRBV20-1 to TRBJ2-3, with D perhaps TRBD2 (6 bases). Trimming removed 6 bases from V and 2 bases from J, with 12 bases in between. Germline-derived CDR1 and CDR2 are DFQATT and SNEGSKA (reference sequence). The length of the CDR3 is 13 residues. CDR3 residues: CSARLGDTDTQYF. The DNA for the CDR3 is TGCAGTGCCCGACTAGGGGACACAGATACGCAGTATTTT.

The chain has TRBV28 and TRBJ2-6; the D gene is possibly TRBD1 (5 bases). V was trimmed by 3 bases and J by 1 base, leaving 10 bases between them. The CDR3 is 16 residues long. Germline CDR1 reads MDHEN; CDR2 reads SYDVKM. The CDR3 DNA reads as TGTGCCAGCAGTTTTACAGGTAGATCTGGGGCCAACGTCCTGACTTTC. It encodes CASSFTGRSGANVLTF.

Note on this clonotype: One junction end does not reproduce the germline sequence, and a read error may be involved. CDR3: CACSYSAGGPTDTQYF. In DNA form, the CDR3 reads TGTGCCTGCAGTTACTCGGCGGGAGGACCCACAGATACGCAGTATTTT. The genes are TRBV6-5 and TRBJ2-3, with 8 bases matching TRBD2. The germline V gene has CDR1 MNHEY and CDR2 SVGAGI. The CDR3 has 16 amino acids.

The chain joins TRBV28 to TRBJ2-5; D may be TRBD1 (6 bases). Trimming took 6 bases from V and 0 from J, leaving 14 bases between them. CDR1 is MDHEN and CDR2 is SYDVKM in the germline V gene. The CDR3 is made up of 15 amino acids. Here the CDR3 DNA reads TGTGCCAGCAGCCCATGGGCAGGGGACCAAGAGACCCAGTACTTC. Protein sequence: CASSPWAGDQETQYF.

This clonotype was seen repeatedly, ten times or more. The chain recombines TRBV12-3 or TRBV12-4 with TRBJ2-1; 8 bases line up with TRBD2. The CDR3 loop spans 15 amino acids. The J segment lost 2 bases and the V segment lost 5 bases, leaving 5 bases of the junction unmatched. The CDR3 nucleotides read TGTGCCAGCAGTGGTGGGACTAGAGCCTACAATGAGCAGTTCTTC. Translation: CASSGGTRAYNEQFF.

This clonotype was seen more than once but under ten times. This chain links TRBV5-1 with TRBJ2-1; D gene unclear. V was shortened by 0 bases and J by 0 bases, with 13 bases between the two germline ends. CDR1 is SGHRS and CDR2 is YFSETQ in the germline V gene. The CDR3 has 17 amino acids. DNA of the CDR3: TGCGCCAGCAGCTTGGTGGGTAGACCCTTCTCCTACAATGAGCAGTTCTTC. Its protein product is CASSLVGRPFSYNEQFF.

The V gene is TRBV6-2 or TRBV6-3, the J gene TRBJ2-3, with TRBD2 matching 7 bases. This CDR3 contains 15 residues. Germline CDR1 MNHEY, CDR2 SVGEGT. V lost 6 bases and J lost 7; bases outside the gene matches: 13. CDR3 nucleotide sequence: TGTGCCAGCAGACCTCCTAGCGGCCAACCAAATACGCAGTATTTT. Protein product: CASRPPSGQPNTQYF.

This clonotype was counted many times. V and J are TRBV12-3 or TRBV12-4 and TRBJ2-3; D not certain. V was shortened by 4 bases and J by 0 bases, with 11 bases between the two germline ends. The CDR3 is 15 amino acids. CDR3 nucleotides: TGTGCCAGCAGTTCTAGGGTGTCAAGCACAGATACGCAGTATTTT. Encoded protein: CASSSRVSSTDTQYF.

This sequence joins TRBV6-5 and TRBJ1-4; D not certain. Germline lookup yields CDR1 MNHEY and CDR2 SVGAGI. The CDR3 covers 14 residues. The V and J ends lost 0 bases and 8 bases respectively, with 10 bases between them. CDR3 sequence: CASSYSSTYEKLFF. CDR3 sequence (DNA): TGTGCCAGCAGTTACTCTTCTACGTACGAAAAACTGTTTTTT.

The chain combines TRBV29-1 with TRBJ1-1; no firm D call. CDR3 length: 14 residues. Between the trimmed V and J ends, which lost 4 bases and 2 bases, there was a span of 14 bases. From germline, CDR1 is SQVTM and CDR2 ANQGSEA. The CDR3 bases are TGCAGCGTTGTCCCCTTGGATGGCAACACTGAAGCTTTCTTT. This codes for CSVVPLDGNTEAFF.

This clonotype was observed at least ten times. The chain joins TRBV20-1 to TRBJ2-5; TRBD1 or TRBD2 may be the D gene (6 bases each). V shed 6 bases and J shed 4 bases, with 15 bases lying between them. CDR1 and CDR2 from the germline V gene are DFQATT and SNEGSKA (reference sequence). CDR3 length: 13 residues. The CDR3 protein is CSAKEGGVETQYF. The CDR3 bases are TGCAGTGCCAAAGAGGGGGGAGTAGAGACCCAGTACTTC.

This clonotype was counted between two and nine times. The CDR3 spells CASRDTSTEAFF. CDR3 DNA: TGTGCCAGCCGAGACACTAGCACTGAAGCTTTCTTT. The gene calls are TRBV7-9 and TRBJ1-1; D not certain. Germline V lookup: CDR1 SEHNR, CDR2 FQNEAQ (reference sequence). Trimming shortened V by 8 bases and J by 4 bases, and 11 bases separated the two germline ends. The CDR3 loop spans 12 amino acids.

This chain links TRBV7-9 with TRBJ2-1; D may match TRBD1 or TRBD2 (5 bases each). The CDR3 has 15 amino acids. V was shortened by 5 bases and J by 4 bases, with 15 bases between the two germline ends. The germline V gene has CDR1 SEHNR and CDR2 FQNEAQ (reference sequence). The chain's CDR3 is CASSLGGPRYNEQFF. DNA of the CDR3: TGTGCCAGCAGCCTTGGGGGACCACGATACAATGAGCAGTTCTTC.

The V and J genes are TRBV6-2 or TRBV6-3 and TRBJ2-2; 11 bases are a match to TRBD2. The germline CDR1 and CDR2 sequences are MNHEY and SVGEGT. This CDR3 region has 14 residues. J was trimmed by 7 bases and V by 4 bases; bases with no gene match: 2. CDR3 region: CASSSGLAVGELFF. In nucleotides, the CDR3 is TGTGCCAGCAGTTCGGGACTAGCGGTCGGGGAGCTGTTTTTT.

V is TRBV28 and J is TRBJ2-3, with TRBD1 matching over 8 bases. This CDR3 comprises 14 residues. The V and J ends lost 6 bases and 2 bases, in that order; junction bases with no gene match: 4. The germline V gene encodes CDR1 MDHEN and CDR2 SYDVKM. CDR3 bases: TGTGCCAGCAGCGAGGGACAGGACACAGATACGCAGTATTTT. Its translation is CASSEGQDTDTQYF. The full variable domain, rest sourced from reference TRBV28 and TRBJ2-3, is DVKVTQSSRYLVKRTGEKVFLECVQDMDHENMFWYRQDPGLGLRLIYFSYDVKMKEKGDIPEGYSVSREKKERFSLILESASTNQTSMYLCASSEGQDTDTQYFGPGTRLTVL.